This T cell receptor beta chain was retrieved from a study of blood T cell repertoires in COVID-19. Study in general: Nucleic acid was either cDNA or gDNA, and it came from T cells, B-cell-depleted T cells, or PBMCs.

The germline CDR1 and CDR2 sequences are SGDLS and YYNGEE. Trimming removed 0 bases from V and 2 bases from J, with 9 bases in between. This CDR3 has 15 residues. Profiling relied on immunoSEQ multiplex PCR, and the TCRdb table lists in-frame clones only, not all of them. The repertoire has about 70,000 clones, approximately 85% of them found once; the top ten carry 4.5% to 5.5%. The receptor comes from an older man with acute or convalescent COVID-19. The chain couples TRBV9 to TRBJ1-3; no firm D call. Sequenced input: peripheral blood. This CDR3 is CASSVEPGTGNTIYF. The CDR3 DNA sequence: TGTGCCAGCAGCGTAGAACCGGGAACTGGAAACACCATATATTTT.